This T cell receptor beta chain was identified in a study of cytomegalovirus exposure and HLA in healthy donors. Study overall: Early released data had about 80 million unique TCRs, all coming from HLA-typed donors. Out of approximately 400 genotyped donors, about 80% belonged to the Caucasian-associated ancestry cluster.

60 Vbeta and 13 Jbeta primers were used in PCR. Method: immunoSEQ multiplex PCR; TCRdb's copy keeps in-frame clones and lacks some. The sample carries under 200,000 clones, around 80% recorded once. General study findings and limits: A list of 150 or so TCR beta chains associated with cytomegalovirus was given. A few of the chains that were CMV-associated were confirmed in vitro to be specific for CMV antigens.

Of note for this clone: Its antigen is still unknown.

Trimming took 2 bases from V and 6 from J, leaving 10 bases between them. This CDR3 spans 13 amino acids. In germline, CDR1 is KGHSH, CDR2 LQKENI. V and J are TRBV18 and TRBJ1-1; D not resolved. The TCR was taken from a woman in her forties or fifties in good health and CMV-seropositive. The source material was PBMCs. For the CDR3, the DNA is TGTGCCAGCTCACCAACTAGTTTTGCTGAAGCTTTCTTT. It is translated as CASSPTSFAEAFF.